This paragraph covers one TCR beta chain sequence. Its antigen is unknown. The data were obtained in a study of T cell responses to AZD1222 COVID-19 vaccine. TCRdb's table, derived via immunoSEQ multiplex PCR, lists solely in-frame clones and lacks some. The sample includes fewer than 100,000 clones, 75% to 90% seen only once; the top ten take around 1.5%. Overall study results and limits: The donors showed a predominance of white British ancestry and of females, with possible underestimation of clonal diversity. Samples come after the peak T cell response, not at day 14. The number of AZD1222 recipients seropositive at baseline was only 6 or 7. Mapped onto spike, vaccine-associated CD4 TCRs spanned it and were dominant at 160-218 and 743-854.

The trim removed 9 bases at V and 7 bases at J, leaving 14 bases unmatched. Germline V gene lookup returns CDR1 MNHEY and CDR2 SVGAGI. CDR3 length equals 15 residues. This clonotype originated in an adult who received the AZD1222 COVID-19 vaccine. The specimen comprised peripheral blood, sampled 28 days after the second AZD1222 dose. The chain has TRBV6-5 and TRBJ1-5; 8 positions agree with TRBD1. The CDR3 region is CARPGQDSLWQPQHF. The CDR3 bases are TGTGCCAGACCGGGACAGGATTCTCTGTGGCAGCCCCAGCATTTT.